This T cell receptor beta chain was obtained from a study of cytomegalovirus exposure and HLA in healthy donors. PCR primers comprised 60 Vbeta and 13 Jbeta primers. Assay used: immunoSEQ multiplex PCR; TCRdb lists only in-frame clones, some missing. The sample's table shows under 200,000 clones. The J segment lost 0 bases and the V segment lost 7 bases, leaving 5 bases of the junction unmatched. The CDR3 has 15 residues. The germline V gene encodes CDR1 GTSNPN and CDR2 SVGIG (reference sequence). The V call is TRBV30, the J call TRBJ2-1; TRBD2 aligns across 11 bases. Sequencing was done on a sample of PBMCs. The receptor was isolated from a man in his thirties or forties in good health and CMV-seronegative. In DNA form, the CDR3 reads TGTGCCTCCGGGACTAGCGGAGTCTCCTACAATGAGCAGTTCTTC. Translation gives CASGTSGVSYNEQFF.